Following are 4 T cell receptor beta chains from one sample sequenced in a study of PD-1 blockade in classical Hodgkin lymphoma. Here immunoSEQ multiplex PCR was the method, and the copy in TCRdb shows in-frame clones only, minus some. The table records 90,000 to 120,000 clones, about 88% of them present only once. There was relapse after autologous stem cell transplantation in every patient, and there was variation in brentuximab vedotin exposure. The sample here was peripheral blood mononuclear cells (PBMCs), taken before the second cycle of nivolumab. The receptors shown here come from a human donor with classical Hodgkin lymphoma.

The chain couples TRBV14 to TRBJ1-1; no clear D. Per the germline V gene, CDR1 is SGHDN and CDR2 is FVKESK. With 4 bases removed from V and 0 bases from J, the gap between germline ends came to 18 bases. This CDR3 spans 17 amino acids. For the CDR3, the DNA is TGTGCCAGCAGCCCAAGTCGGTTCGAGGCGCTGAACACTGAAGCTTTCTTT. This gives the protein CASSPSRFEALNTEAFF.

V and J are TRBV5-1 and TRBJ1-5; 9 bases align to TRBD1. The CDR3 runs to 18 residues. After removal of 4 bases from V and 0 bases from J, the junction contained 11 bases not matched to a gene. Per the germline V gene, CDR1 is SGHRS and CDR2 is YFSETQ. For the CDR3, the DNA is TGCGCCAGCAGCCCGGGACAGGGCGGAGGATATAGCAATCAGCCCCAGCATTTT. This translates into CASSPGQGGGYSNQPQHF.

CDR3 region: CASRLTSGSRETQYF. The CDR3 region has the DNA TGTGCCAGCAGATTGACTAGCGGGAGCCGGGAGACCCAGTACTTC. The chain couples TRBV6-5 to TRBJ2-5; 12 bases align to TRBD2. The CDR3 runs to 15 residues. In germline, CDR1 is MNHEY, CDR2 SVGAGI. V dropped 6 bases and J dropped 5; count of bases not matched to a gene: 7.

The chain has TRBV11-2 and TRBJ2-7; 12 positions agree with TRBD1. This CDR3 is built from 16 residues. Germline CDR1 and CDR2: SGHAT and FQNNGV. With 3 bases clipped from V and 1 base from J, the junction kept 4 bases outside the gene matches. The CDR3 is CASSFSGQGASYEQYF. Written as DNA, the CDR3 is TGTGCCAGCAGCTTCTCGGGACAGGGGGCATCCTACGAGCAGTACTTC.